What follows describes a single T cell receptor (beta chain). As yet, its antigen is unknown. CDR1 MDHEN and CDR2 SYDVKM come from the germline V gene. V shed 3 bases and J 7 bases; nucleotides not matched to a gene: 4. This CDR3 is 14 amino acids long. The data originate from a study of early stage breast cancer tumors. TCRdb's table, derived via immunoSEQ multiplex PCR, lists solely in-frame clones and lacks some. In the table there are some 4,500 clones, about 63% of which are singletons. Tumor samples used roughly 19-55 mg of diced tissue. The study's findings and limits: Tumor and normal breast were distinguished via blood comparison in about 90% of the 16 patients. Bulk DNA sequencing of unsorted cells missed chain pairing and markers.

This chain links TRBV28 with TRBJ2-2; 8 positions agree with TRBD2. The origin of this receptor is a person in their fifties with breast cancer. The sample was breast tumor tissue. Here the CDR3 DNA reads TGTGCCAGCAGTTTCGGGGGGGCGATCGGGGAGCTGTTTTTT. It is translated as CASSFGGAIGELFF.